This passage covers 3 T cell receptor beta chains from one sample sequenced in a study of T-cell reconstitution after alpha-beta-depleted transplantation in children. Researchers prepared the TCRbeta library using unique molecular identifiers, the study reports. TCRdb fed the PCR reads into MiXCR, producing one record per CDR3 protein. The sample shows some 150,000 distinct CDR3 sequences, about 8.8% of them seen only once. Sequences were derived from PBMCs, mostly from graft donor cells, sampled 180 days after TCRalphabeta/CD19-depleted stem cell transplant. The receptors shown here come from a female patient between 2 and 15 years old who had a stem cell transplant for congenital amegakaryocytic thrombocytopenia, so the T cells may come from the graft donor.

In this sample, this clonotype turned up a few times. This chain uses TRBV20-1 with TRBJ2-7; D is undetermined. Germline CDR1 reads DFQATT; CDR2 reads SNEGSKA (reference sequence). Trimming cost V 1 base and J 5 bases, with 12 bases left between them. The CDR3 has 13 residues. CDR3 loop: CSARVDVEHEQYF. CDR3 in DNA: TGCAGTGCTAGAGTGGATGTGGAGCACGAGCAGTACTTC.

The chain couples TRBV12-5 to TRBJ1-3; D is uncertain. V lost 0 bases to trimming and J lost 1 base, with 4 bases between them. The CDR3 covers 14 residues. Germline V gives CDR1 LGHNT, CDR2 FRNRAP. CDR3 DNA: TGTGCTAGTGGTTTGGTCTCATCTGGAAACACCATATATTTT. Its protein product is CASGLVSSGNTIYF. Filled out from reference TRBV12-5 and TRBJ1-3, the complete variable domain reads DARVTQTPRHKVTEMGQEVTMRCQPILGHNTVFWYRQTMMQGLELLAYFRNRAPLDDSGMPKDRFSAEMPDATLATLKIQPSEPRDSAVYFCASGLVSSGNTIYFGEGSWLTVV.

This chain connects TRBV20-1 to TRBJ2-3; 8 bases are a match to TRBD1. From germline, CDR1 is DFQATT and CDR2 SNEGSKA (reference sequence). The CDR3 is made up of 11 amino acids. The V segment lost 6 bases and the J segment 9 bases; nucleotides outside the gene matches: 5. CDR3 sequence: CSAMTGDTQYF. CDR3 nucleotide sequence: TGCAGTGCGATGACAGGGGACACGCAGTATTTT.